Presented here are 20 T cell receptor beta chains from one specimen sequenced in a study of T cell repertoires in cytomegalovirus infection. TCRdb reanalysed the reads using MiXCR and keeps one entry per CDR3 protein. The sample carries some 180,000 distinct CDR3 sequences, about a sixth recorded once. Sequencing was carried out using CD8+ T cells from PBMCs. The receptors stem from a human donor in good health (CMV status not recorded). Some clones in this sample may be carry-over from other donors' samples.

This clonotype was observed a few times. The rearrangement joins TRBV7-9 to TRBJ2-3; the D is unclear. The CDR3 sequence is 17 residues long. CDR1 SEHNR and CDR2 FQNEAQ come from the germline V gene (reference sequence). Deletions cut 0 bases from V and 6 bases from J, with 19 bases between. The CDR3 region is CASSLARSETRFDTQYF. As DNA, the CDR3 is TGTGCCAGCAGCTTAGCACGATCGGAAACGCGCTTTGATACGCAGTATTTT.

The chain is built from TRBV7-9 and TRBJ2-5; 10 nucleotides match TRBD1. The V gene's germline CDR1 is SEHNR and CDR2 FQNEAQ (reference sequence). V lost 6 bases to trimming and J lost 0 bases; unmatched junction nucleotides: 7. The CDR3 is 16 amino acids. The CDR3 sequence is CASRDRDRGHQETQYF. The CDR3 nucleotides read TGTGCCAGCAGGGATCGGGACAGGGGTCACCAAGAGACCCAGTACTTC. Full variable domain (remainder filled in from reference TRBV7-9 and TRBJ2-5): DTGVSQNPRHKITKRGQNVTFRCDPISEHNRLYWYRQTLGQGPEFLTYFQNEAQLEKSRLLSDRFSAERPKGSFSTLEIQRTEQGDSAMYLCASRDRDRGHQETQYFGPGTRLLVL.

This clonotype was counted a few times. J is TRBJ2-1 and V is TRBV12-5; no clear D gene. This CDR3 has 11 residues. In germline, CDR1 is LGHNT, CDR2 FRNRAP. Trimming stripped 5 bases from V and 5 bases from J, with 4 bases between. Here the CDR3 reads CASGVNNEQFF. Here the CDR3 DNA reads TGTGCTAGTGGTGTAAACAATGAGCAGTTCTTC.

Here the CDR3 reads CASSYDRINQETQYF. For the CDR3, the DNA is TGTGCCAGCAGCTACGACAGAATAAATCAAGAGACCCAGTACTTC. The chain carries TRBV7-3 and TRBJ2-5; TRBD1 is a possible D gene (5 bases). V lost 4 bases and J lost 2, with 14 bases in between. CDR1 SGHTA and CDR2 FQGTGA come from the germline V gene. This CDR3 has 15 amino acids.

This rearrangement joins TRBV25-1 to TRBJ1-6; D is ambiguous. Trimming took 2 bases from V and 9 from J, leaving 17 bases between them. CDR3 size: 16 residues. Germline V CDR1 and CDR2: MGHDK, SYGVNS. The CDR3 is CASSEPGRPSGSPLHF. The CDR3 DNA is TGTGCCAGCAGTGAACCAGGACGGCCTTCTGGTTCACCCCTCCACTTT.

This clonotype was seen many times. The gene calls are TRBV7-2 and TRBJ2-5, with 9 bases that match TRBD1. With 7 bases clipped from V and 2 bases from J, the junction kept 5 bases outside the gene matches. Germline CDR1 is SGHTA and CDR2 is FQGNSA. The CDR3 loop spans 14 amino acids. The CDR3 loop reads CASNWDRDQETQYF. DNA of the CDR3: TGTGCCAGCAACTGGGACAGGGATCAAGAGACCCAGTACTTC.

In this sample, this clonotype turned up a few times. J is TRBJ2-1 and V is TRBV10-2; tentative D call: TRBD2 (5 bases). The length of the CDR3 is 15 residues. Germline CDR1 reads WSHSY; CDR2 reads SAAADI. V lost 6 bases to trimming and J lost 4 bases, with 16 bases between them. In DNA, the CDR3 is TGCGCCAGCAGACCACCTAGGTGGGAGTACAATGAGCAGTTCTTC. Its protein product is CASRPPRWEYNEQFF.

The table lists this clonotype with a few counts. The rearrangement uses TRBV12-3 or TRBV12-4 and TRBJ2-5; D uncertain. CDR3 length equals 15 residues. Trimming stripped 5 bases from V and 3 bases from J, with 16 bases between. The CDR3 bases are TGTGCCAGCAGTCAGGATTTGGCCAAAGAAGAGACCCAGTACTTC. This translates into CASSQDLAKEETQYF.

This clonotype was seen more than once but under ten times. V and J are TRBV6-2 or TRBV6-3 and TRBJ1-6; 7 bases are a match to TRBD1. Germline CDR1 and CDR2: MNHEY and SVGEGT. The V and J ends lost 0 bases and 9 bases, in that order; junction bases with no gene match: 8. CDR3 length: 16 amino acids. CDR3 nucleotide sequence: TGTGCCAGCAGTTACTCCCCCGGACAGGAGATTTCACCCCTCCACTTT. Translation gives CASSYSPGQEISPLHF.

J is TRBJ2-5 and V is TRBV12-3 or TRBV12-4; D is possibly TRBD1 (5 bases). The CDR3 runs 14 residues. The ends were cut back, 3 bases at V and 3 bases at J, with 11 bases in the middle. CDR3 protein: CASSFYQGKETQYF. For the CDR3, the DNA is TGTGCCAGCAGTTTTTACCAGGGAAAAGAGACCCAGTACTTC.

This chain joins TRBV4-1 and TRBJ1-1, with D possibly being TRBD1 (5 bases). The CDR3 has 14 amino acids. Germline-derived CDR1 and CDR2 are MGHRA and YSYEKL. Trimming stripped 0 bases from V and 7 bases from J, with 12 bases between. CDR3 loop: CASSQDIQVNEAFF. The CDR3 nucleotides read TGCGCCAGCAGCCAAGATATACAGGTAAATGAAGCTTTCTTT.

The CDR3 DNA reads as TGTGCCAGCAGCTTCAGTGGGAGACGGGAAATAACGGCCTACAATGAGCAGTTCTTC. It yields the protein CASSFSGRREITAYNEQFF. This chain uses TRBV7-9 with TRBJ2-1; the D gene is possibly TRBD2 (5 bases). V lost 3 bases, J lost 2 bases, and 23 bases lay in between. In germline, CDR1 is SEHNR, CDR2 FQNEAQ (reference sequence). There are 19 residues in the CDR3.

This clonotype was detected only a few times. The V gene is TRBV12-3 or TRBV12-4, the J gene TRBJ1-5, with D perhaps TRBD1 (6 bases). This CDR3 contains 17 residues. Trimming took 4 bases from V and 5 from J, leaving 21 bases between them. The CDR3 loop is CASSSPGGAPRDQPQHF. The CDR3 coding sequence is TGTGCCAGCAGTTCCCCGGGGGGGGCCCCGAGGGATCAGCCCCAGCATTTT.

This CDR3 reads CASSIYGGSVPEAFF. The CDR3 nucleotides are TGTGCCAGCAGTATATATGGGGGGAGTGTCCCTGAAGCTTTCTTT. The V gene is TRBV28, the J gene TRBJ1-1; possible D gene TRBD1, 5 bases. CDR1 is MDHEN and CDR2 is SYDVKM in the germline V gene. Trimming removed 5 bases at V and 6 bases at J, with 19 bases between. The CDR3 is made up of 15 amino acids.

The sample holds a few counts of this clonotype. The chain carries TRBV7-2 and TRBJ2-3; possibly TRBD2 for D (6 bases). The CDR3 loop spans 18 amino acids. Between the trimmed V and J ends, which lost 5 bases and 2 bases, there was a span of 23 bases. Germline V gene lookup returns CDR1 SGHTA and CDR2 FQGNSA. The CDR3 protein is CASSLSEGIQIYTDTQYF. DNA of the CDR3: TGTGCCAGCAGCCTGTCGGAGGGCATTCAAATCTACACAGATACGCAGTATTTT.

This clonotype was observed a few times. V usage is TRBV11-1 and J usage is TRBJ2-3; no definite D call. This CDR3 comprises 16 residues. The V end lost 5 bases, the J end lost 1 base, and 16 bases lay between the germline ends. CDR1 and CDR2 from the germline V gene are SGHAT and FQDESV (reference sequence). In nucleotides, the CDR3 is TGTGCCAGCAGCCAAGGAGTGGGGATCCGCACAGATACGCAGTATTTT. It is translated as CASSQGVGIRTDTQYF.

V gene TRBV7-9 combines with J gene TRBJ1-4; 8 bases line up with TRBD1. CDR1 is SEHNR and CDR2 is FQNEAQ in the germline V gene (reference sequence). CDR3 length equals 15 residues. V lost 5 bases to trimming and J lost 1 base; unmatched junction nucleotides: 3. The CDR3 DNA reads as TGTGCCAGCAGCCCCGGACAGGGAACTAATGAAAAACTGTTTTTT. It specifies CASSPGQGTNEKLFF.

In its sample, this clonotype was seen a few times. The chain has TRBV7-9 and TRBJ2-1; TRBD1 or TRBD2 may be the D gene (5 bases each). The CDR3 runs to 13 residues. From germline, CDR1 is SEHNR and CDR2 FQNEAQ (reference sequence). The V end was cut by 3 bases, the J end by 6 bases, with 9 bases between. As DNA, the CDR3 is TGTGCCAGCAGCTTGGGGGTGTCCAATGAGCAGTTCTTC. Encoded protein: CASSLGVSNEQFF.

The rearrangement links TRBV14 to TRBJ2-5; D is possibly TRBD1 or TRBD2 (6 bases each). The V and J ends lost 3 bases and 4 bases respectively, with 18 bases between them. CDR3 length: 16 residues. CDR1 is SGHDN and CDR2 is FVKESK in the germline V gene. In DNA, the CDR3 is TGTGCCAGCAGCCAGTTCGGAGGGGGAGTCGGAGAGACCCAGTACTTC. Amino acids: CASSQFGGGVGETQYF.

This chain joins TRBV7-9 and TRBJ2-1; D is unclear. This CDR3 spans 15 amino acids. V was pared by 5 bases and J by 5 bases, with 16 bases between. CDR1 is SEHNR and CDR2 is FQNEAQ in the germline V gene (reference sequence). DNA for the CDR3: TGTGCCAGCAGCCTACCTGTTTTACTACACAATGAGCAGTTCTTC. Residues: CASSLPVLLHNEQFF.